Sequencing of this T cell receptor (beta chain) was carried out in a study of blood T cell repertoires in COVID-19. Study summary: Sample material is recorded as cDNA or gDNA derived from T cells, B-cell-depleted T cells, or PBMCs.

CDR3 length: 14 amino acids. Trimming stripped 6 bases from V and 5 bases from J, with 15 bases between. Germline CDR1 reads WSHSY; CDR2 reads SAAADI. Clones were sequenced by immunoSEQ multiplex PCR, and TCRdb holds only the in-frame ones, with some missing. In the table there are 200,000 to 250,000 clones, approximately 84% of which are singletons. By share of the sample, this clone is medium-sized. The TCR originated in a woman aged 45-65 years with active or convalescent COVID-19. Sequencing was done on a sample of peripheral blood. The chain recombines TRBV10-2 with TRBJ2-3; tentatively, D is TRBD1 (5 bases). CDR3 region: CASRAPGSGDTQYF. The CDR3 bases are TGCGCCAGCAGGGCCCCAGGGTCGGGAGATACGCAGTATTTT.